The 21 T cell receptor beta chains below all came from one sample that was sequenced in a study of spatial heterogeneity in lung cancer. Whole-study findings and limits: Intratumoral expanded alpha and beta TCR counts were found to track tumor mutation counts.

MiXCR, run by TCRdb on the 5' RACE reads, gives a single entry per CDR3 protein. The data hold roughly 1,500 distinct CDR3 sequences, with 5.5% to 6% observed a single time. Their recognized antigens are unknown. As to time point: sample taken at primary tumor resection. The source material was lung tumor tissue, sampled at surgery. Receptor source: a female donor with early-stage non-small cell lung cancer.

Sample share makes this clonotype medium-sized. CDR3 loop: CASSQDSYEQYF. CDR3 coding DNA: TGTGCCAGCAGTCAGGACTCCTACGAGCAGTACTTC. The chain has TRBV2 and TRBJ2-7; no definite D call. V was clipped by 5 bases and J by 0 bases, with 5 bases between them. The germline CDR1 and CDR2 sequences are SNHLY and FYNNEI. CDR3 length: 12 amino acids.

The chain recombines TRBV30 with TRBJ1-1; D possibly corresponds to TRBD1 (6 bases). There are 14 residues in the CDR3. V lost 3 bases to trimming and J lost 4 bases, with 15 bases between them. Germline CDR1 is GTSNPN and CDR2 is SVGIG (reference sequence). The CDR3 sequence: CAWRTRQVSTEAFF. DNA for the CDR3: TGTGCCTGGAGGACCCGACAGGTCTCCACTGAAGCTTTCTTT. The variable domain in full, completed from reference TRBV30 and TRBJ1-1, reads SQTIHQWPATLVQPVGSPLSLECTVEGTSNPNLYWYRQAAGRGLQLLFYSVGIGQISSEVPQNLSASRPQDRQFILSSKKLLLSDSGFYLCAWRTRQVSTEAFFGQGTRLTVV.

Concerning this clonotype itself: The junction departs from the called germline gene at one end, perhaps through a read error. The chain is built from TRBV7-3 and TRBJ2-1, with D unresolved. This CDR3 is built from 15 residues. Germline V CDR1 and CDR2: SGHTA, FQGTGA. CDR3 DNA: TGTACCAGCAGCTTACACGACGATCCGATGAATGAGCAGTTCTTC. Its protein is CTSSLHDDPMNEQFF.

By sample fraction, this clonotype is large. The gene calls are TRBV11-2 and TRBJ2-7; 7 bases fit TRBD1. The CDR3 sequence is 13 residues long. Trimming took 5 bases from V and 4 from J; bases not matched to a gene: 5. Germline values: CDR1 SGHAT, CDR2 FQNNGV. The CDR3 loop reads CASSLPGQYEQYF. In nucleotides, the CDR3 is TGTGCCAGCAGCCTCCCGGGACAGTACGAGCAGTACTTC.

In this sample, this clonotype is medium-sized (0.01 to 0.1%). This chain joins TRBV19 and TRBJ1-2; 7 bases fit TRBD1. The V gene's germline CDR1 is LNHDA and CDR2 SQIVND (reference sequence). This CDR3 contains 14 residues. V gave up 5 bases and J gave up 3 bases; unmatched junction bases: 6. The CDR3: CASSLRQGDYGYTF. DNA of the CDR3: TGTGCCAGTAGTTTACGACAGGGCGACTATGGCTACACCTTC.

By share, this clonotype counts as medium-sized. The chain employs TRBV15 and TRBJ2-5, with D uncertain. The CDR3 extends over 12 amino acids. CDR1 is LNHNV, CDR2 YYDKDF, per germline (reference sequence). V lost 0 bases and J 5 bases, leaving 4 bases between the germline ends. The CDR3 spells CATSRDVETQYF. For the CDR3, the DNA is TGTGCCACCAGCAGAGATGTGGAGACCCAGTACTTC.

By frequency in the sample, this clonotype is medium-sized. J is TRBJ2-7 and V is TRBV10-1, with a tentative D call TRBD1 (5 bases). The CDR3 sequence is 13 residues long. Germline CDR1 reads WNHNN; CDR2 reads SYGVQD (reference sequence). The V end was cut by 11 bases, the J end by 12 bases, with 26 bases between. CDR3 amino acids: CARNRNFRAGPYF. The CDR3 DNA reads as TGCGCCCGCAACAGGAATTTCAGGGCTGGACCGTACTTC.

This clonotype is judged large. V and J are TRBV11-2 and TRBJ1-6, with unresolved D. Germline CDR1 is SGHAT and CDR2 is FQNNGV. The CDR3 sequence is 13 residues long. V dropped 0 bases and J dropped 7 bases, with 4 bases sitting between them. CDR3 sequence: CASSLDRNSPLHF. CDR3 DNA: TGTGCCAGCAGCTTAGATCGGAATTCACCCCTCCACTTT.

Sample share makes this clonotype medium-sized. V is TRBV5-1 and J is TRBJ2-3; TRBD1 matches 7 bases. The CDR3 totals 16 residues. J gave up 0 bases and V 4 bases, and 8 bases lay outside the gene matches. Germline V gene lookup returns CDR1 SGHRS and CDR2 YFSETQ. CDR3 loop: CASSLEGQPSTDTQYF. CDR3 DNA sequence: TGCGCCAGCAGCCTTGAGGGACAGCCGAGCACAGATACGCAGTATTTT. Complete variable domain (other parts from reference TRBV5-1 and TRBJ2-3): KAGVTQTPRYLIKTRGQQVTLSCSPISGHRSVSWYQQTPGQGLQFLFEYFSETQRNKGNFPGRFSGRQFSNSRSEMNVSTLELGDSALYLCASSLEGQPSTDTQYFGPGTRLTVL.

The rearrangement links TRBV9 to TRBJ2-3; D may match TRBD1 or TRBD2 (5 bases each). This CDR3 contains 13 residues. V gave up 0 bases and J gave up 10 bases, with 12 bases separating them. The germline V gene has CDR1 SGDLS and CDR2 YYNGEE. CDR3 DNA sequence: TGTGCCAGCAGCGTAGCTGAGGGGTGGTCGCAGTATTTT. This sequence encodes CASSVAEGWSQYF.

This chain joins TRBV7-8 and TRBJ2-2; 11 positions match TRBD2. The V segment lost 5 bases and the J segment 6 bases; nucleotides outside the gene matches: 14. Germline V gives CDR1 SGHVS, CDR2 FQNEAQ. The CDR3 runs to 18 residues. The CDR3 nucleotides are TGTGCCAGCAGCCTCCCCCGACCGGGACTAGCGGATCCCGGGGAGCTGTTTTTT. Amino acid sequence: CASSLPRPGLADPGELFF.

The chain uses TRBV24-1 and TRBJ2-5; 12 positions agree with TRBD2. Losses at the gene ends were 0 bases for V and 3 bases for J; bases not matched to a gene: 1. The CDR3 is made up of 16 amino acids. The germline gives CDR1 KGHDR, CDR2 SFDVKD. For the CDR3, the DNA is TGTGCCACCAGTGATTTGTCTAGCGGGAGGGAAGAGACCCAGTACTTC. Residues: CATSDLSSGREETQYF.

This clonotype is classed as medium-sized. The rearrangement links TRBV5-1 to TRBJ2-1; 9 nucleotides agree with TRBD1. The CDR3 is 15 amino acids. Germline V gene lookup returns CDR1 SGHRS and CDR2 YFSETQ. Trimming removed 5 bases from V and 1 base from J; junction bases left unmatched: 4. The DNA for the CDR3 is TGCGCCAGCAGTCCCGGACAGGGGTCCTACAATGAGCAGTTCTTC. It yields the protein CASSPGQGSYNEQFF.

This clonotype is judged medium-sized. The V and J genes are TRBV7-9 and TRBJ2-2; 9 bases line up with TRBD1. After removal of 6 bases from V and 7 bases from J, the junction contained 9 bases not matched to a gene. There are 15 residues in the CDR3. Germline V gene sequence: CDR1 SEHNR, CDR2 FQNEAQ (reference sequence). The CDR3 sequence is CASRPPGTGNGELFF. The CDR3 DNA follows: TGTGCCAGCAGGCCTCCCGGGACAGGGAACGGGGAGCTGTTTTTT. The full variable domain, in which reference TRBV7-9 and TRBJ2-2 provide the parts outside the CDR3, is DTGVSQNPRHKITKRGQNVTFRCDPISEHNRLYWYRQTLGQGPEFLTYFQNEAQLEKSRLLSDRFSAERPKGSFSTLEIQRTEQGDSAMYLCASRPPGTGNGELFFGEGSRLTVL.

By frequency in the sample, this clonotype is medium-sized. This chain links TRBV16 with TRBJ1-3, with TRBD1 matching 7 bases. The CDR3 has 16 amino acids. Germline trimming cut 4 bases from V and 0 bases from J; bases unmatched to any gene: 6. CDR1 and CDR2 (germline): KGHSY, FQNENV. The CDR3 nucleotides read TGTGCCAGCAGCCGCTCGGGACAGATCTCTGGAAACACCATATATTTT. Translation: CASSRSGQISGNTIYF.

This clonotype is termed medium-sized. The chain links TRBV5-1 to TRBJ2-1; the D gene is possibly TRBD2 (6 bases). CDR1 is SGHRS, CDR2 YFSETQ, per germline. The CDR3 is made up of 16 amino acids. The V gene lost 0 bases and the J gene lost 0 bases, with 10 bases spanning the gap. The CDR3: CASSLDAGLSYNEQFF. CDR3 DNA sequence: TGCGCCAGCAGCTTGGATGCGGGGCTCTCCTACAATGAGCAGTTCTTC.

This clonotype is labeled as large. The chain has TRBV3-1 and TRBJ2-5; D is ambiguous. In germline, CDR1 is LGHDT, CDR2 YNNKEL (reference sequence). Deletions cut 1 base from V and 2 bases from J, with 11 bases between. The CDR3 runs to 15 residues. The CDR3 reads CASSQVGTAQETQYF. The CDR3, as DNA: TGTGCCAGCAGCCAAGTGGGAACCGCTCAAGAGACCCAGTACTTC.

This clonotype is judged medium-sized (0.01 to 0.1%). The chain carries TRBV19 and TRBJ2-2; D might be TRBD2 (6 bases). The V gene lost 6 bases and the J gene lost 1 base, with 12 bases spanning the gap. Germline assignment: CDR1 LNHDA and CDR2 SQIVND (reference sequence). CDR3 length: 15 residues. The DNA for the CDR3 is TGTGCCAGTAGCTGGGACTCCGAGAACACCGGGGAGCTGTTTTTT. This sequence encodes CASSWDSENTGELFF.

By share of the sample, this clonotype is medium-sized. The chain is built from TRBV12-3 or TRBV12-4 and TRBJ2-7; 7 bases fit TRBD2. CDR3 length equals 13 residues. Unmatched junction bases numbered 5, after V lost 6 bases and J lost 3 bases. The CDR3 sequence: CASRASGDYEQYF. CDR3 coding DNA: TGTGCCAGCAGGGCTAGCGGAGACTACGAGCAGTACTTC.

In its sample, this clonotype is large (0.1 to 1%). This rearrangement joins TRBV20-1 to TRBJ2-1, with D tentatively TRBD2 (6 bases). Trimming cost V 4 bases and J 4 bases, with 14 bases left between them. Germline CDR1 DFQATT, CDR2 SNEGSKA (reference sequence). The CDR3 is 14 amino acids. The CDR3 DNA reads TGCAGTGCTAACAACCGGGACTTTTACAATGAGCAGTTCTTC. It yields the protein CSANNRDFYNEQFF.

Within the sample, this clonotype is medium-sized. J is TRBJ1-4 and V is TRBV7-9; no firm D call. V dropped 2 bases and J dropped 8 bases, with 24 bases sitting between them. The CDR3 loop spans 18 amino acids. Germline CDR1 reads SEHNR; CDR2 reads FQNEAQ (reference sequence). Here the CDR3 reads CASSLHPPGRVLREKLFF. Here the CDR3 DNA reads TGTGCCAGCAGCTTACACCCCCCCGGGCGCGTATTAAGGGAAAAACTGTTTTTT.